This passage covers 10 T cell receptor beta chains from one sample sequenced in a study of Graves' ophthalmopathy and Graves' hyperthyroidism. Amplification from RNA transcripts yielded the TCR beta CDR3 regions. First-round RT-PCR used HTBI primers; second-round multiplex PCR followed. TCRdb recomputed calls from the multiplex PCR reads with MiXCR, one row per CDR3 protein. The sample lists a few hundred thousand distinct CDR3 sequences; roughly a sixth were seen once. Sequencing was done on a sample of peripheral blood. The receptors were sampled from an adult man with Graves' ophthalmopathy.

In its sample, this clonotype was seen a few times. With a much larger clone just one base away, this may be a read error. CDR3 in amino acids: CASSSGTADTYEQYF. CDR3 bases: TGTGCCAGCAGCTCCGGGACAGCGGACACCTACGAGCAGTACTTC. The V and J genes are TRBV7-3 and TRBJ2-7; 7 nucleotides line up with TRBD1. CDR3 length: 15 amino acids. Germline loops: CDR1 SGHTA, CDR2 FQGTGA. V shed 4 bases and J 2 bases; nucleotides not matched to a gene: 8. The complete variable domain, with remaining parts taken from reference TRBV7-3 and TRBJ2-7, reads GAGVSQTPSNKVTEKGKYVELRCDPISGHTALYWYRQSLGQGPEFLIYFQGTGAADDSGLPNDRFFAVRPEGSVSTLKIQRTERGDSAVYLCASSSGTADTYEQYFGPGTRLTVT.

This clonotype was found many times. The chain recombines TRBV6-2 or TRBV6-3 with TRBJ2-7; the match to TRBD2 covers 10 bases. CDR3 length equals 18 residues. Germline CDR1 is MNHEY and CDR2 is SVGEGT. With 2 bases clipped from V and 0 bases from J, the junction kept 10 bases outside the gene matches. The CDR3 coding sequence is TGTGCCAGCAGTTACCCCCCGGGACTAGCGAGCCTCTCCTACGAGCAGTACTTC. Translating it yields CASSYPPGLASLSYEQYF.

The CDR3 reads CASSPNKGNTEAFF. The CDR3 DNA sequence: TGTGCCAGCAGTCCCAATAAGGGGAACACTGAAGCTTTCTTT. This sequence joins TRBV6-1 and TRBJ1-1; no reliable D call. The CDR3 is made up of 14 amino acids. Trimming shortened V by 5 bases and J by 1 base, and 11 bases separated the two germline ends. Per the germline V gene, CDR1 is MNHNS and CDR2 is SASEGT.

In its sample, this clonotype was seen many times. For the CDR3, the DNA is TGTGCCAGCAGTGTTGCGGGAGGGCCCCAAGAGACCCAGTACTTC. Amino acid sequence: CASSVAGGPQETQYF. The V gene is TRBV6-1, the J gene TRBJ2-5, with 9 bases aligning to TRBD2. The germline V gene has CDR1 MNHNS and CDR2 SASEGT. This CDR3 spans 15 amino acids. The V and J ends lost 4 bases and 1 base, in that order; junction bases with no gene match: 4.

This clonotype occurred a few times. A clone one base away is much larger, so this may be a read error. This sequence joins TRBV12-3 or TRBV12-4 and TRBJ1-1; the match to TRBD1 covers 7 bases. With 3 bases clipped from V and 6 bases from J, the junction kept 7 bases outside the gene matches. The CDR3 consists of 14 residues. The CDR3 region has the DNA TGTGCCAGCAGTTTGGACAGGTCGATCGCTGAAGCTTTCTTT. As protein: CASSLDRSIAEAFF.

This clonotype was observed at least ten times. This chain connects TRBV6-1 to TRBJ2-5; no firm D call. V shed 5 bases and J shed 3 bases, with 7 bases lying between them. Germline V gives CDR1 MNHNS, CDR2 SASEGT. The length of the CDR3 is 12 residues. The CDR3 DNA sequence: TGTGCCAGCAGTTATGCGGAAGAGACCCAGTACTTC. This codes for CASSYAEETQYF.

In this sample, this clonotype turned up many times. The rearrangement uses TRBV7-9 and TRBJ2-7; 9 nucleotides line up with TRBD2. CDR3 length: 14 amino acids. Germline V gene sequence: CDR1 SEHNR, CDR2 FQNEAQ (reference sequence). Trimming took 5 bases from V and 3 from J; bases not matched to a gene: 5. The CDR3 protein is CASSAGGPHYEQYF. The CDR3 DNA reads TGTGCCAGCAGCGCGGGAGGGCCGCACTACGAGCAGTACTTC.

In this sample, this clonotype turned up many times. This chain connects TRBV13 to TRBJ2-2; unclear D gene. The CDR3 extends over 13 amino acids. Germline values: CDR1 PRHDT, CDR2 FYEKMQ (reference sequence). Trimming stripped 3 bases from V and 3 bases from J, with 5 bases between. For the CDR3, the DNA is TGTGCCAGCAGCTTGAGTCACACCGGGGAGCTGTTTTTT. Encoded protein: CASSLSHTGELFF.

This clonotype was seen many times. For the CDR3, the DNA is TGCGCCAGCAGCTTGGTTCGGGGGGCTGAAGCTTTCTTT. Its translation is CASSLVRGAEAFF. The chain joins TRBV5-1 to TRBJ1-1, with D perhaps matching TRBD1 (5 bases). V lost 0 bases and J lost 6, with 9 bases in between. The CDR3 totals 13 residues. The germline gives CDR1 SGHRS, CDR2 YFSETQ.

Many counts were recorded for this clonotype. The chain uses TRBV20-1 and TRBJ2-5, with D perhaps matching TRBD2 (5 bases). There are 12 residues in the CDR3. Germline V CDR1 and CDR2: DFQATT, SNEGSKA (reference sequence). Trimming cost V 7 bases and J 3 bases, with 12 bases left between them. CDR3 protein: CSVQRRKETQYF. In nucleotides, the CDR3 is TGCAGTGTCCAGCGGCGTAAAGAGACCCAGTACTTC.